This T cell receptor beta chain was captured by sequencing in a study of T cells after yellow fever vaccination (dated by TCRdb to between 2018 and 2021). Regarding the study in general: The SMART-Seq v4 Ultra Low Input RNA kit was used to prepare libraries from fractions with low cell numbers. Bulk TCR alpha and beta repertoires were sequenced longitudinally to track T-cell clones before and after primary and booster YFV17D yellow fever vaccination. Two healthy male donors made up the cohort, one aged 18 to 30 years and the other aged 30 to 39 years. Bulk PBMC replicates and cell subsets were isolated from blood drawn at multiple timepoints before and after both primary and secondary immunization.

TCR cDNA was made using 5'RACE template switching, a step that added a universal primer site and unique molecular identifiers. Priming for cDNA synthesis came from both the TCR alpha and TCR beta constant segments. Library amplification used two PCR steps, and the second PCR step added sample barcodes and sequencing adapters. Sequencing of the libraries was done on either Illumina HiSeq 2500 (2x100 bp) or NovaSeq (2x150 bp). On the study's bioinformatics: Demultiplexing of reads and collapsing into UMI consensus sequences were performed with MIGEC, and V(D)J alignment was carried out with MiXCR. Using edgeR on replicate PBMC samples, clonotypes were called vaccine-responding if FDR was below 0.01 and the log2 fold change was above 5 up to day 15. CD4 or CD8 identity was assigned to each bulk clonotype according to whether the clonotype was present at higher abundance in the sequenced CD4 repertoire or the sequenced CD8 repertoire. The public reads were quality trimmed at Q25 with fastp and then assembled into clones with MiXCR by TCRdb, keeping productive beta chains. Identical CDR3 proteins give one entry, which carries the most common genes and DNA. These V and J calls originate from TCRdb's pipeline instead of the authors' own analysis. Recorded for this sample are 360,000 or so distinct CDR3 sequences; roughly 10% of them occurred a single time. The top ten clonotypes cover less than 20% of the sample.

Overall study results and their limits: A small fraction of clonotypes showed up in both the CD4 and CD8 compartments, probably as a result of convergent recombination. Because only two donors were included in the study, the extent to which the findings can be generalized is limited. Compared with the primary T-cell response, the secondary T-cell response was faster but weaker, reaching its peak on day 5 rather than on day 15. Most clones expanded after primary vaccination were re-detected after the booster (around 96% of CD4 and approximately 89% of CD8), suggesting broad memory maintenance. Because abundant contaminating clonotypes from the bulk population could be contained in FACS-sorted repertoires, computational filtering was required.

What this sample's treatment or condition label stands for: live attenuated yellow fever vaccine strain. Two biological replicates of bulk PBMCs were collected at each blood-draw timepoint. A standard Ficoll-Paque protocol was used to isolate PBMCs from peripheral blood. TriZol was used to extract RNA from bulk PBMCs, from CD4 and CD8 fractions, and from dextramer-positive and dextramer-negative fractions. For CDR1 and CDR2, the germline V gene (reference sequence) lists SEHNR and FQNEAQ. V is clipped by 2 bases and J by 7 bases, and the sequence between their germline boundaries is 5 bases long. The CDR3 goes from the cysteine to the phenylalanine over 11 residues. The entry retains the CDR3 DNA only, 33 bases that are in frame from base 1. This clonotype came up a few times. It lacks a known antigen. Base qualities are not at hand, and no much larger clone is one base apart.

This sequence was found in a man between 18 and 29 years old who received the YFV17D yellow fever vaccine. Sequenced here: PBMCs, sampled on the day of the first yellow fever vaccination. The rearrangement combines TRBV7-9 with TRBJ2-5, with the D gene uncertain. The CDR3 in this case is CASSLIVTQYF. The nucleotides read TGTGCCAGCAGCTTAATCGTGACCCAGTACTTC.